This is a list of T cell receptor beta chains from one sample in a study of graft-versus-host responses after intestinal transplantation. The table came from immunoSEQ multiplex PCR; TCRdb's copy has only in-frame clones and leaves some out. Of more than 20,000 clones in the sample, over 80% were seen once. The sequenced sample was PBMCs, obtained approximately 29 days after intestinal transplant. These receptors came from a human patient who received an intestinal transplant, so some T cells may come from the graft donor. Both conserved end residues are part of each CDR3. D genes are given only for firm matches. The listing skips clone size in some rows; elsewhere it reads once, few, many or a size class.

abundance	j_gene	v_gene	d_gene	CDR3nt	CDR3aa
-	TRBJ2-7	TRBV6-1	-	TGTGCCAGCAGTGAAGACAGAAACAGGGTTGGGATTGGCTACGAGCAGTACTTC	CASSEDRNRVGIGYEQYF
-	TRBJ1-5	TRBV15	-	TGTGCCACCAGCAGAGACCACTCACAGGAAGACAATCAGCCCCAGCATTTT	CATSRDHSQEDNQPQHF
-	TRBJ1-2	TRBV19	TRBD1	TGTGCCAGTTATACAGGGGGCAAGGATGGCTACACCTTC	CASYTGGKDGYTF
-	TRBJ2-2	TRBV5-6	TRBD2	TGTGCCAGCAGCTTGGTAGTAGCGGGTTACACCGGGGAGCTGTTTTTT	CASSLVVAGYTGELFF
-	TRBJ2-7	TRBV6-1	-	TGTGCCAGCAGTGAACTCAGTTTTTACGAGCAGTACTTC	CASSELSFYEQYF
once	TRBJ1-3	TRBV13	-	TGTGCCAGCAGCTTAGGGACTGGAAACACCATATATTTT	CASSLGTGNTIYF
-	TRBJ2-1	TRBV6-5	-	TGTGCCAGCAGCCACCACGTTGCAAATGAGCAGTTCTTC	CASSHHVANEQFF
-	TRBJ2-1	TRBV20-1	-	TGCAGTGCTCCACACAACAATGAGCAGTTCTTC	CSAPHNNEQFF
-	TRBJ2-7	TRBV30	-	TGTGCCTGGAGTGTACAGCTCCTCTACGAGCAGTACTTC	CAWSVQLLYEQYF
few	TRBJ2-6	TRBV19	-	TGTGCCAGTAGTGTCTACCCAGGGGTAGGTGGGGCCAACGTCCTGACTTTC	CASSVYPGVGGANVLTF
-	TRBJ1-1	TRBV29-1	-	TGCAGCGTTACAGGGAACACTGAAGCTTTCTTT	CSVTGNTEAFF
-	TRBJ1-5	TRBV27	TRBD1	TGTGCCAGCAGTTTATATGGGACAGGGGGAAGGAGCAATCAGCCCCAGCATTTT	CASSLYGTGGRSNQPQHF
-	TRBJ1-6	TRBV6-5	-	TGTGCCAGCAGCCCGTTGAGACGTGGTTCACCCCTCCACTTT	CASSPLRRGSPLHF
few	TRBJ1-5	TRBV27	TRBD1	TGTGCCAGCAGTTCACAGGGGCGCAGCAATCAGCCCCAGCATTTT	CASSSQGRSNQPQHF
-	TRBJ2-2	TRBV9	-	TGTGCCAGCAGCGTATCCTCGGACGGGAACACCGGGGAGCTGTTTTTT	CASSVSSDGNTGELFF
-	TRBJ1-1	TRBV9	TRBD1	TGTGCCAGCAGCGTAGGGACAGGGTCCACTGAAGCTTTCTTT	CASSVGTGSTEAFF
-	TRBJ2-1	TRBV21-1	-	TGTGCCAGCAGCCCTTGTTACAGGTGGGGAAACTACAATGAGCAGTTCTTC	CASSPCYRWGNYNEQFF
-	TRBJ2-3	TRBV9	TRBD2	TGTGCCAGCAGCAGCGGGGGCGGATTAGATACGCAGTATTTT	CASSSGGGLDTQYF
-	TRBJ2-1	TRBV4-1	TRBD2	TGCGCCAGCAGCCAAGGGGCCCCAGGGGTTAGCGGGAGGTACAATGAGCAGTTCTTC	CASSQGAPGVSGRYNEQFF
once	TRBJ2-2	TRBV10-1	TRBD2	TGCGCCAGCAGCCGCCTAGCGGGAGGCACCGGGGAGCTGTTTTTT	CASSRLAGGTGELFF
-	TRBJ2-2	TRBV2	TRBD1	TGTGCCAGCAGTCCAAGGGGGCAGGGCGGCACCGGGGAGCTGTTTTTT	CASSPRGQGGTGELFF
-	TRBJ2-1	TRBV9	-	TGTGCCAGCAGCGTTGAGGGCCCGCCTTACAATGAGCAGTTCTTC	CASSVEGPPYNEQFF
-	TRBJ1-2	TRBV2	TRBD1	TGTGCCAGCATTAGACAGGGCGGGGATGGCTACACCTTC	CASIRQGGDGYTF
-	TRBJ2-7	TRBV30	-	TGTGCCTGGACATACGGAGGGCCCGAGCAGTACTTC	CAWTYGGPEQYF
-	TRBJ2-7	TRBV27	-	TGTGCCAGCAGTTTGGGCGGAAGTAGGCAATACTTC	CASSLGGSRQYF
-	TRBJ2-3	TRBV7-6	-	TGTGCCAGCAGCCAAGGAGGGGGCGGCACAGATACGCAGTATTTT	CASSQGGGGTDTQYF
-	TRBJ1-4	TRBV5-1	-	TGCGCCAGCAGCTTGAGTACAGTCGCTGAAAAACTGTTTTTT	CASSLSTVAEKLFF
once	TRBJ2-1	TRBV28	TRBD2	TGTGCCAGCAGCCATAACATCGTAACTAGCGGGAAAAGGGCTAGGGGCTCCTACAATGAGCAGTTCTTC	CASSHNIVTSGKRARGSYNEQFF
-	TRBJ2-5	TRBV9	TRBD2	TGTGCCAGCAGCGTACTAGCGGGTTCTCAAGAGACCCAGTACTTC	CASSVLAGSQETQYF
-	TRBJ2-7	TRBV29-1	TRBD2	TGCAGCGTCGGGGGGAGGCCCTACGAGCAGTACTTC	CSVGGRPYEQYF
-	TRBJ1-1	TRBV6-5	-	TGTGCCAGCAGTCACTTGGGACGGACGAACACTGAAGCTTTCTTT	CASSHLGRTNTEAFF
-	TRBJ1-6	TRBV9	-	TGTGCCAGCAGCGTTGGAAGCTCCTATAATTCACCCCTCCACTTT	CASSVGSSYNSPLHF
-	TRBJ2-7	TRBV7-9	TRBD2	TGTGCCAGCAGCTTAGGGACTAGCGCCTACGAGCAGTACTTC	CASSLGTSAYEQYF
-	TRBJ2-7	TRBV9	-	TGTGCCAGCAGCGTAGGCGGGACCCTGACCTACGAGCAGTACTTC	CASSVGGTLTYEQYF
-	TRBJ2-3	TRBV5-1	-	TGCGCCAGCAGCTCAGGGGGGAGCACAGATACGCAGTATTTT	CASSSGGSTDTQYF
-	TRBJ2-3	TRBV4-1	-	TGCGCCAGCAGCCAGGTGGGGACGACAGATACGCAGTATTTT	CASSQVGTTDTQYF
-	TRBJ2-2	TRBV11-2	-	TGTGCCAGCAGCCCGGGCCTGCGGAACACCGGGGAGCTGTTTTTT	CASSPGLRNTGELFF
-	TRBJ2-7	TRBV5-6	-	TGTGCCAGCAGCTTGGAGGGGGGAGGGCCCTACGAGCAGTACTTC	CASSLEGGGPYEQYF
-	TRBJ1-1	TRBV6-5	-	TGTGCCAGCAGTTACTCGAGGGGGATGAACACTGAAGCTTTCTTT	CASSYSRGMNTEAFF
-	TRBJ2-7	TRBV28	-	TGTGCCAGCAGCTCCGGGATGGGCTCCTACGAGCAGTACTTC	CASSSGMGSYEQYF
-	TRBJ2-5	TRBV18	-	TGTGCCAGCTCACCACCCCCAGGGCTGACCCAGTACTTC	CASSPPPGLTQYF
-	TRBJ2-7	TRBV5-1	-	TGCGCCAGCAGCCCCACCTCCCCACGCTACGAGCAGTACTTC	CASSPTSPRYEQYF
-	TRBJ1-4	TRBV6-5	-	TGTGCCAGCAGTGTTCCGGGGGGCGCTGAAAAACTGTTTTTT	CASSVPGGAEKLFF
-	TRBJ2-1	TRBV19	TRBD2	TGTGCCAGTAGTACCCTCGGGACTAGAAGGGACAATGAGCAGTTCTTC	CASSTLGTRRDNEQFF
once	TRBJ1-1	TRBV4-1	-	TGCGCCAGCAGCCAAGATCGAGAGAACACTGAAGCTTTCTTT	CASSQDRENTEAFF
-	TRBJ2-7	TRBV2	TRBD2	TGTGCCAGCAGTGAAGTTGGGACTAGCTACGAGCAGTACTTC	CASSEVGTSYEQYF
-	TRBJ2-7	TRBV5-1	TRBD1	TGCGCCAGCAGCCCGGGACAGGTTTTTTCTATATACTCCTACGAGCAGTACTTC	CASSPGQVFSIYSYEQYF
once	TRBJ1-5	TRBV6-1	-	TGTGCCAGCAGTAGGGGACCAGATCAGCCCCAGCATTTT	CASSRGPDQPQHF
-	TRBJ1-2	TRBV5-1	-	TGCGCCAGCAGCTTGGGGGCATCACAGGGCGATTATGGCTACACCTTC	CASSLGASQGDYGYTF
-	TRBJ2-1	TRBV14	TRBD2	TGTGCCAGCAGCCAGCTAGCGGGGGGTGTCTACAATGAGCAGTTCTTC	CASSQLAGGVYNEQFF
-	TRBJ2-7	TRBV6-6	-	TGTGCCAGCAAGCTTACCTCAAGCTCCTACGAGCAGTACTTC	CASKLTSSSYEQYF